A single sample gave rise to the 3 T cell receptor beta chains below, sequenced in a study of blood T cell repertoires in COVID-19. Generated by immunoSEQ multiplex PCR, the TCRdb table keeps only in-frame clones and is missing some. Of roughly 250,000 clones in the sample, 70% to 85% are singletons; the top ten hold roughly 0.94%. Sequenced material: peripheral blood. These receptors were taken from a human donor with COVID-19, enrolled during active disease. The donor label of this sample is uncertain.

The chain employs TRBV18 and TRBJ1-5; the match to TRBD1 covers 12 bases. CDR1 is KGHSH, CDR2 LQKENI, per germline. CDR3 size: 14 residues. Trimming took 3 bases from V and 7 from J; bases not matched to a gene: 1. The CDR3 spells CASSPGQGAQPQHF. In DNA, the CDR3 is TGTGCCAGCTCACCGGGACAGGGGGCCCAGCCCCAGCATTTT.

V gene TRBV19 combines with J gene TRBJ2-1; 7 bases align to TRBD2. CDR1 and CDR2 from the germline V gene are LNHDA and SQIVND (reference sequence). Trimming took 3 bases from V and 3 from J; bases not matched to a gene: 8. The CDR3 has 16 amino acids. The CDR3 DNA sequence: TGTGCCAGTAGTATCCTGACTAGCTGGGGCTACAATGAGCAGTTCTTC. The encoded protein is CASSILTSWGYNEQFF.

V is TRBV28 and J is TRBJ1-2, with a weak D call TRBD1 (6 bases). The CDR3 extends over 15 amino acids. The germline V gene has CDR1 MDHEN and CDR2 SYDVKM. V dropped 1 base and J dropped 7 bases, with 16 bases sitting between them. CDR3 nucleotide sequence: TGTGCCAGCAGTTTATTGAACAGGGCATGGGGTGGCTACACCTTC. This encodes CASSLLNRAWGGYTF.